This T cell receptor beta chain was observed in a study of control samples from healthy donors and cancer patients. V was clipped by 2 bases and J by 3 bases; unmatched bases: 7. CDR1 is GTSNPN, CDR2 SVGIG, per germline (reference sequence). The CDR3 contains 14 residues. Sequenced by immunoSEQ multiplex PCR; TCRdb stores in-frame clones only, minus some. The repertoire holds around 140,000 clones, with 80% to 95% as singletons. The sequenced sample consisted of blood. The chain employs TRBV30 and TRBJ2-7, with 7 bases aligning to TRBD1. The receptor's source is a middle-aged man in good health. Here the CDR3 reads CAWSLGGAGYEQYF. CDR3 coding DNA: TGTGCCTGGAGTCTAGGGGGCGCGGGCTACGAGCAGTACTTC. The full variable domain, in which reference TRBV30 and TRBJ2-7 provide the parts outside the CDR3, is SQTIHQWPATLVQPVGSPLSLECTVEGTSNPNLYWYRQAAGRGLQLLFYSVGIGQISSEVPQNLSASRPQDRQFILSSKKLLLSDSGFYLCAWSLGGAGYEQYFGPGTRLTVT.